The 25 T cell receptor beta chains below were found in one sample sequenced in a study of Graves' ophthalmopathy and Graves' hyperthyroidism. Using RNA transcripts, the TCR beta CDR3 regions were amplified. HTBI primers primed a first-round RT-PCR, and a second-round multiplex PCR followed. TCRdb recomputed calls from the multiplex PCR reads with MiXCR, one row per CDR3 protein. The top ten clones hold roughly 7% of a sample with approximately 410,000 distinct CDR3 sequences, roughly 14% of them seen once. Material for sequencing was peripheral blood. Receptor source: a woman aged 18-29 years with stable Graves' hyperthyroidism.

CDR3 protein: CASSLDAAGWGEQYF. The CDR3 bases are TGTGCCAGCAGCTTAGATGCGGCAGGGTGGGGCGAGCAGTACTTC. The V call is TRBV11-2, the J call TRBJ2-7; the D gene is possibly TRBD1 (5 bases). CDR1 and CDR2 (germline): SGHAT, FQNNGV. Trimming removed 0 bases from V and 6 bases from J, with 15 bases in between. This CDR3 spans 15 amino acids.

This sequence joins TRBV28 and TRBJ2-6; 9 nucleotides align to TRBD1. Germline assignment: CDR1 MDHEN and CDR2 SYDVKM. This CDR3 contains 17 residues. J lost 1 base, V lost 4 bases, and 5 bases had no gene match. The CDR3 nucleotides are TGTGCCAGCAGTTATGGAGACAGGGGGTCTGGGGCCAACGTCCTGACTTTC. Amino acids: CASSYGDRGSGANVLTF.

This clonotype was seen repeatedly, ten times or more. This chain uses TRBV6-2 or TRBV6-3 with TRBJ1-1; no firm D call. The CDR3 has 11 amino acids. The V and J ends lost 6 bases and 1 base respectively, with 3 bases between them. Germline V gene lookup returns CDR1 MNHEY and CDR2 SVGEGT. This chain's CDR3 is CASRGNTEAFF. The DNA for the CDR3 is TGTGCCAGCAGGGGGAACACTGAAGCTTTCTTT.

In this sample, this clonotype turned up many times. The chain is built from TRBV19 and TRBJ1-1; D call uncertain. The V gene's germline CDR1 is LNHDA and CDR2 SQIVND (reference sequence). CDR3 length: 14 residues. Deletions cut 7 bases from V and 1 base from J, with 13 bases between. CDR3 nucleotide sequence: TGTGCCAGTAAGAAAGGCATCAAGAACACTGAAGCTTTCTTT. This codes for CASKKGIKNTEAFF.

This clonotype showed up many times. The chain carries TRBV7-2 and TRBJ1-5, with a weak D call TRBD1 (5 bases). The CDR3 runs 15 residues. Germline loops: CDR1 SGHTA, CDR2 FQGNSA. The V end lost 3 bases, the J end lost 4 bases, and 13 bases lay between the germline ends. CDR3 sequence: CASSLRGEANQPQHF. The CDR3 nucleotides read TGTGCCAGCAGCTTGAGAGGGGAGGCGAATCAGCCCCAGCATTTT.

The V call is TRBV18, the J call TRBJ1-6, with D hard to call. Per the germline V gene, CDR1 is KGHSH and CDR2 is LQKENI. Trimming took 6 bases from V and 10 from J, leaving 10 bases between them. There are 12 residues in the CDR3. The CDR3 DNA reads TGTGCCAGCTCCCGAGACGAGTCACCCCTCCACTTT. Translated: CASSRDESPLHF.

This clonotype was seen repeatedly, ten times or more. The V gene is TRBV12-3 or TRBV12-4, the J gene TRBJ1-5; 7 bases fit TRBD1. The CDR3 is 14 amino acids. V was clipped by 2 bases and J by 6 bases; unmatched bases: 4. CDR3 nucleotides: TGTGCCAGCAGTTTAACGACAGGGAGTCAGCCCCAGCATTTT. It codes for CASSLTTGSQPQHF.

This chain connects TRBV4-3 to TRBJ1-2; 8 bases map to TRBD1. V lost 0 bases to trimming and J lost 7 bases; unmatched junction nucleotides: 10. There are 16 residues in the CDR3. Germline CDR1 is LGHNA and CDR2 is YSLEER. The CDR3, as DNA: TGCGCCAGCAGCCAAGAAGATCGAGGCAGGGGGCTTGGCTACACCTTC. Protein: CASSQEDRGRGLGYTF.

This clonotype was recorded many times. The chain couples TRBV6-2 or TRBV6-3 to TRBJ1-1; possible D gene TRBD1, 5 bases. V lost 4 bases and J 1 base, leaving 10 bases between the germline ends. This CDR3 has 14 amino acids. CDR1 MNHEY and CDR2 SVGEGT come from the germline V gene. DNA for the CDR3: TGTGCCAGCAGTTCCTCGGGGCCGAACACTGAAGCTTTCTTT. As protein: CASSSSGPNTEAFF.

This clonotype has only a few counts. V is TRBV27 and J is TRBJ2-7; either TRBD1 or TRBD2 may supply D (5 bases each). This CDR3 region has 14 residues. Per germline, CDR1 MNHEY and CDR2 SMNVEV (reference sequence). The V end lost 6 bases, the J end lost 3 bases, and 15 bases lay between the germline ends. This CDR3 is CASRGPTGLYEQYF. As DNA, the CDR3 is TGTGCCAGCAGGGGCCCGACGGGGCTCTACGAGCAGTACTTC.

The CDR3 DNA sequence: TGCGCCAGCAGTGAAGGGCCCCACTACGAGCAGTACTTC. Translating gives CASSEGPHYEQYF. The gene calls are TRBV10-2 and TRBJ2-7, with D unresolved. The CDR3 totals 13 residues. The germline CDR1 and CDR2 sequences are WSHSY and SAAADI. The V end was cut by 3 bases, the J end by 3 bases, with 9 bases between.

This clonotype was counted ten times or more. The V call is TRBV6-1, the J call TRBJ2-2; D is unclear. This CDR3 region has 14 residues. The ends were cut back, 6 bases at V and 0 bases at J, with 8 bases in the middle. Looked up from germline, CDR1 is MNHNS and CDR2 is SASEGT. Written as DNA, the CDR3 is TGTGCCAGCAGGGTGGGGACGAACACCGGGGAGCTGTTTTTT. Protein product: CASRVGTNTGELFF.

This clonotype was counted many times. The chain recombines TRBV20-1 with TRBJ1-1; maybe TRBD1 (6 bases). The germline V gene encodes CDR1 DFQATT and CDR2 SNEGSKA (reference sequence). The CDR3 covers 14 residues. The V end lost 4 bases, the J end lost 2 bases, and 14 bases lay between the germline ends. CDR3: CSAKYPDSNTEAFF. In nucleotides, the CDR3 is TGCAGTGCTAAATACCCGGACAGCAACACTGAAGCTTTCTTT.

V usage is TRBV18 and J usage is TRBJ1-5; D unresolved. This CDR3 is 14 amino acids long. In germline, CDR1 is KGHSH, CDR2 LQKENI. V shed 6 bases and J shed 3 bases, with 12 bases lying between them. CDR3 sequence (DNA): TGTGCCAGCTCCCAAGGGAATAACAATCAGCCCCAGCATTTT. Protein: CASSQGNNNQPQHF.

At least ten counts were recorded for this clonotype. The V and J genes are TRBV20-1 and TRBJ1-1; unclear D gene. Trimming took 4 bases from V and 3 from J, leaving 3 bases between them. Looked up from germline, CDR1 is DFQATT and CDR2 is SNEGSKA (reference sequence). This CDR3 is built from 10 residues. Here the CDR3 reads CSAIDTEAFF. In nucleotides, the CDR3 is TGCAGTGCTATAGACACTGAAGCTTTCTTT.

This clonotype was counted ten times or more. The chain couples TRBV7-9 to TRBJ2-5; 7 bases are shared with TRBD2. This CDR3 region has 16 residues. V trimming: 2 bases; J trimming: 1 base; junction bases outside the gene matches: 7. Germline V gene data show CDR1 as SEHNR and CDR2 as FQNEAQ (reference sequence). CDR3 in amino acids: CASSLFSWGGQETQYF. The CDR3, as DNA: TGTGCCAGCAGCTTATTTTCTTGGGGGGGCCAAGAGACCCAGTACTTC. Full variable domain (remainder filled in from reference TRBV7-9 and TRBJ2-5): DTGVSQNPRHKITKRGQNVTFRCDPISEHNRLYWYRQTLGQGPEFLTYFQNEAQLEKSRLLSDRFSAERPKGSFSTLEIQRTEQGDSAMYLCASSLFSWGGQETQYFGPGTRLLVL.

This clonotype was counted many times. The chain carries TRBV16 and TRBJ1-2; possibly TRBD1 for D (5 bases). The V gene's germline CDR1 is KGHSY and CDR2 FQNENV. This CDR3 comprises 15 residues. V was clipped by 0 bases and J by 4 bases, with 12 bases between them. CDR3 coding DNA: TGTGCCAGCAGCCAATCGGGGCAGGCAAGCTATGGCTACACCTTC. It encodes CASSQSGQASYGYTF.

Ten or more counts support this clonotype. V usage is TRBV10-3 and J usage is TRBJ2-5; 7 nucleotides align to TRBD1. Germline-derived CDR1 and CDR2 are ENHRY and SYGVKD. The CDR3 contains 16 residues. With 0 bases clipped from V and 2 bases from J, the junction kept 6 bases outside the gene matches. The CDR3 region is CAISESTGSIQETQYF. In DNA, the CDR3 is TGTGCCATCAGTGAGTCGACAGGGTCCATTCAAGAGACCCAGTACTTC.

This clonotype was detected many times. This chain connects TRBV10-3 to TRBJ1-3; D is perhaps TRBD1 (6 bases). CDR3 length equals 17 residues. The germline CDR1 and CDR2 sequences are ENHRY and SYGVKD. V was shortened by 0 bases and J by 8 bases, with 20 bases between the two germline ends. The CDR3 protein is CAISESRGTGSSDTIYF. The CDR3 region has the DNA TGTGCCATCAGTGAGTCAAGGGGAACAGGGTCATCAGACACCATATATTTT.

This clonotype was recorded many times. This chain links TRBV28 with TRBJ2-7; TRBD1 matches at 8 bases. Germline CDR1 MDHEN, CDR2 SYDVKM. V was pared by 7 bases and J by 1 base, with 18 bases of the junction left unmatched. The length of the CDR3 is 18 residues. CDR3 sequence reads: CASTRTYIRTGKSYEQYF. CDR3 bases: TGTGCCAGCACCCGAACCTATATAAGGACAGGGAAATCCTACGAGCAGTACTTC.

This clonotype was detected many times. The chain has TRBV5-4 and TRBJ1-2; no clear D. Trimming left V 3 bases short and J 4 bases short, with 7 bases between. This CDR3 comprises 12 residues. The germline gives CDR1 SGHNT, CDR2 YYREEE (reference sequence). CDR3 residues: CASSSLTYGYTF. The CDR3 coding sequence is TGTGCCAGCAGCTCCCTCACCTATGGCTACACCTTC. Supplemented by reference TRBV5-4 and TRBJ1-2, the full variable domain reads ETGVTQSPTHLIKTRGQQVTLRCSSQSGHNTVSWYQQALGQGPQFIFQYYREEENGRGNFPPRFSGLQFPNYSSELNVNALELDDSALYLCASSSLTYGYTFGSGTRLTVV.

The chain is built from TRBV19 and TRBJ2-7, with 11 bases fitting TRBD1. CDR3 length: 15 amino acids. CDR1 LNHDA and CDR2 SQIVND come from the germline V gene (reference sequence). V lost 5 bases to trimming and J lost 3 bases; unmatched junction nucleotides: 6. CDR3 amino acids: CASSALGTGGYEQYF. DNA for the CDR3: TGTGCCAGTAGTGCGCTGGGGACAGGGGGCTACGAGCAGTACTTC. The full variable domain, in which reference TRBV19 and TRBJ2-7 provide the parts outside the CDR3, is DGGITQSPKYLFRKEGQNVTLSCEQNLNHDAMYWYRQDPGQGLRLIYYSQIVNDFQKGDIAEGYSVSREKKESFPLTVTSAQKNPTAFYLCASSALGTGGYEQYFGPGTRLTVT.

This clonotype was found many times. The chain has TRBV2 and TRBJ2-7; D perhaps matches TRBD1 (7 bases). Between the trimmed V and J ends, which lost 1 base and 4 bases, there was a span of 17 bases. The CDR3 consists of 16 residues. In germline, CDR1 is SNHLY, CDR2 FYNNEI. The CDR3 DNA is TGTGCCAGCAGTGAAGAAGGTGCAGGGGGGCCGTACGAGCAGTACTTC. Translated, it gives CASSEEGAGGPYEQYF.

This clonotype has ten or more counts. The CDR3, as DNA: TGTGCCAGCAGTTACTCTGGGGGCACCGGGGAGCTGTTTTTT. It translates to CASSYSGGTGELFF. The chain joins TRBV6-5 to TRBJ2-2, with D possibly called TRBD1 or TRBD2 (5 bases each). The germline V gene encodes CDR1 MNHEY and CDR2 SVGAGI. Trimming left V 0 bases short and J 4 bases short, with 6 bases between. CDR3 length: 14 residues.

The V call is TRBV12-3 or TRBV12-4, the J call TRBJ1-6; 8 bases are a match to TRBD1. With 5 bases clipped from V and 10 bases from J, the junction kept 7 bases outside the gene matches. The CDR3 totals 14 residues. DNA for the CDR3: TGTGCCAGCAGTCAGGACAGGGCACGCTCACCCCTCCACTTT. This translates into CASSQDRARSPLHF.